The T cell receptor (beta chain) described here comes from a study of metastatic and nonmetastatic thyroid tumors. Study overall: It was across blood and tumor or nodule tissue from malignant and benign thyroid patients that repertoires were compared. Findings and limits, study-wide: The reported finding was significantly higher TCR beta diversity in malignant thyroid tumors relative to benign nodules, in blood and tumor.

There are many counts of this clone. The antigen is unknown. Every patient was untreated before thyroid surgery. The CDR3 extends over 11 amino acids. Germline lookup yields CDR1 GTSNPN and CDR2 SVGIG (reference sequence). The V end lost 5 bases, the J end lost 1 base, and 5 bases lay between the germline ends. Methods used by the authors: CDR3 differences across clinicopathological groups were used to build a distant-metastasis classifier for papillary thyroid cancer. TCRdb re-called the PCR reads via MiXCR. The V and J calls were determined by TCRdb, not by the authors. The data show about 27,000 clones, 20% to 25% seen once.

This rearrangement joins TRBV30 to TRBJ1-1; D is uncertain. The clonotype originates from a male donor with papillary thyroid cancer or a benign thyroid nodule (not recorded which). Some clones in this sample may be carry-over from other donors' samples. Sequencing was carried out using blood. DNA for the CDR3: TGTGCCTGGGGTCGGAACACTGAAGCTTTCTTT. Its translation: CAWGRNTEAFF.